This T cell receptor (beta chain) was found in a study of technical replicates of blood from a few donors. From germline, CDR1 is SGHNT and CDR2 YYREEE (reference sequence). Trimming pared 0 bases from V and 2 bases from J, leaving 9 bases between. The CDR3 extends over 15 amino acids. TCRdb's copy holds only in-frame clones and misses some; the assay was immunoSEQ multiplex PCR. The sample includes around 72,000 clones, approximately 93% seen only once; the top ten take roughly 5%. Material: PBMCs. The rearrangement links TRBV5-4 to TRBJ2-4; D call uncertain. This sequence originates from a human donor in good health. Some clones in this sample may be carry-over from other donors' samples. The CDR3 is CASSLEPHPKNIQYF. For the CDR3, the DNA is TGTGCCAGCAGCTTGGAACCACACCCCAAAAACATTCAGTACTTC.